Shown below are 16 T cell receptor beta chains from a single sample sequenced in a study of cytomegalovirus exposure and HLA in healthy donors. Amplification used 60 Vbeta primers and 13 Jbeta primers. Assay used: immunoSEQ multiplex PCR; TCRdb lists only in-frame clones, some missing. The table shows some 100,000 clones, with 76% occurring only once. The sequenced material came from PBMCs. Receptors originate from a woman aged 45-60 years in good health and CMV-seropositive.

The chain joins TRBV27 to TRBJ2-5, with TRBD2 identical over 7 bases. Trimming took 5 bases from V and 4 from J; bases not matched to a gene: 10. Germline CDR1 and CDR2: MNHEY and SMNVEV (reference sequence). The CDR3 extends over 15 amino acids. The DNA of the CDR3 is TGTGCCAGCAGTCGTGGTCTAGCGGCGGGAGAGACCCAGTACTTC. It encodes CASSRGLAAGETQYF.

This clone was detected only once. V is TRBV9 and J is TRBJ2-2; 8 nucleotides match TRBD1. CDR3 size: 19 residues. Germline assignment: CDR1 SGDLS and CDR2 YYNGEE. V was pared by 3 bases and J by 3 bases, with 16 bases of the junction left unmatched. The CDR3 bases are TGTGCCAGCAGCGCCCCAAGGATCGGCACAGGGGGTTACACCGGGGAGCTGTTTTTT. As protein: CASSAPRIGTGGYTGELFF.

This clone was detected a few times. The chain couples TRBV4-2 to TRBJ1-1; D may be TRBD1 (5 bases). CDR1 is LGHNA and CDR2 is YNFKEQ in the germline V gene. The CDR3 is made up of 16 amino acids. V was clipped by 4 bases and J by 1 base, with 16 bases between them. The CDR3 DNA reads TGTGCCAGCAGCCCAGCCGTCGGGACTCAGAACACTGAAGCTTTCTTT. Translation gives CASSPAVGTQNTEAFF.

The J gene is TRBJ2-7, the V gene TRBV27; TRBD2 matches 9 bases. Germline-derived CDR1 and CDR2 are MNHEY and SMNVEV (reference sequence). The CDR3 runs to 15 residues. The V and J ends lost 2 bases and 7 bases, in that order; junction bases with no gene match: 9. This CDR3 is CASSLRGAGGREQYF. For the CDR3, the DNA is TGTGCCAGCAGTTTACGTGGGGCGGGAGGGAGGGAGCAGTACTTC.

A word on this clone: The sample has other DNA sequences that encode this CDR3 too. The gene calls are TRBV5-1 and TRBJ2-3; no clear D. The germline V gene encodes CDR1 SGHRS and CDR2 YFSETQ. The germline V and J ends were trimmed by 0 bases and 3 bases, with 8 bases remaining between them. The CDR3 consists of 14 residues. CDR3 sequence: CASSLVAGTDTQYF. CDR3 DNA: TGCGCCAGCAGCTTGGTTGCAGGAACAGATACGCAGTATTTT.

The rearrangement links TRBV11-1 to TRBJ2-1; 7 positions match TRBD2. The ends lost 5 bases at V and 3 bases at J; junction bases unmatched: 16. The germline CDR1 and CDR2 sequences are SGHAT and FQDESV (reference sequence). This CDR3 comprises 18 residues. The CDR3 DNA reads as TGTGCCAGCAGCCGCCGAGGATCGTGGCGGGGGATCTACAATGAGCAGTTCTTC. As protein: CASSRRGSWRGIYNEQFF.

This chain links TRBV29-1 with TRBJ1-2; no clear D. CDR1 and CDR2 from the germline V gene are SQVTM and ANQGSEA. V gave up 2 bases and J gave up 6 bases, with 10 bases separating them. This CDR3 is built from 12 residues. For the CDR3, the DNA is TGCAGCGTTGAACCGGGGAGGGATGGCTACACCTTC. This gives the protein CSVEPGRDGYTF.

This clone has only a few counts. The CDR3 here is CASSPRQGISYEQYF. The CDR3 DNA reads TGTGCCAGCAGCCCCCGGCAGGGGATCTCCTACGAGCAGTACTTC. The chain has TRBV13 and TRBJ2-7; D possibly corresponds to TRBD1 (6 bases). The V end lost 5 bases, the J end lost 0 bases, and 14 bases lay between the germline ends. CDR1 and CDR2 from the germline V gene are PRHDT and FYEKMQ (reference sequence). The CDR3 is 15 residues long.

The chain joins TRBV5-1 to TRBJ1-5, with TRBD1 matching 11 bases. Germline trimming cut 5 bases from V and 3 bases from J; bases unmatched to any gene: 4. Per the germline V gene, CDR1 is SGHRS and CDR2 is YFSETQ. The CDR3 is made up of 15 amino acids. Written as DNA, the CDR3 is TGCGCCAGCAGTCCAGGACAGGGGGCCAATCAGCCCCAGCATTTT. Protein: CASSPGQGANQPQHF.

This clone showed up just once. In the same sample, other DNA sequences code for this CDR3. The chain joins TRBV2 to TRBJ1-3; 7 nucleotides align to TRBD1. CDR3 length: 14 amino acids. Germline V CDR1 and CDR2: SNHLY, FYNNEI. V was pared by 6 bases and J by 0 bases, with 2 bases of the junction left unmatched. The CDR3 sequence: CASSGQASGNTIYF. The CDR3 nucleotides read TGTGCCAGCAGCGGACAGGCCTCTGGAAACACCATATATTTT.

The chain links TRBV4-1 to TRBJ2-7, with D perhaps matching TRBD2 (5 bases). CDR3 length equals 13 residues. Trimming pared 0 bases from V and 7 bases from J, leaving 10 bases between. The germline gives CDR1 MGHRA, CDR2 YSYEKL. The CDR3 nucleotides read TGCGCCAGCAGCCAAGATCGGACGGGGGAGCAGTACTTC. It is translated as CASSQDRTGEQYF.

This chain joins TRBV6-5 and TRBJ2-1; D may be TRBD2 (6 bases). Trimming left V 6 bases short and J 6 bases short, with 18 bases between. CDR3 length: 15 amino acids. Germline V gene lookup returns CDR1 MNHEY and CDR2 SVGAGI. The CDR3 DNA is TGTGCCAGCAGCCTCCTTACCGGGAGCGGCAATGAGCAGTTCTTC. It is translated as CASSLLTGSGNEQFF.

The chain couples TRBV5-1 to TRBJ2-3; possible D gene TRBD1, 6 bases. V lost 0 bases to trimming and J lost 3 bases, with 11 bases between them. This CDR3 contains 15 residues. Germline CDR1 and CDR2: SGHRS and YFSETQ. The CDR3 loop is CASSLAQGETDTQYF. The CDR3 DNA sequence: TGCGCCAGCAGCTTGGCACAGGGTGAGACAGATACGCAGTATTTT.

This sequence joins TRBV20-1 and TRBJ2-7; D call uncertain. Trimming took off 3 bases at V and 3 bases at J, with 6 bases between the two ends. CDR1 and CDR2 from the germline V gene are DFQATT and SNEGSKA (reference sequence). The CDR3 has 11 residues. CDR3 nucleotides: TGCAGTGCTAGCTCCGGCTACGAGCAGTACTTC. It encodes CSASSGYEQYF.

The chain joins TRBV6-6 to TRBJ1-1, with 10 bases matching TRBD1. The ends lost 10 bases at V and 1 base at J; junction bases unmatched: 9. There are 15 residues in the CDR3. CDR1 is MNHNY and CDR2 is SVGAGI in the germline V gene (reference sequence). In DNA, the CDR3 is TGTGCCACCTGGGGACAGGGGTCCCCGAACACTGAAGCTTTCTTT. It codes for CATWGQGSPNTEAFF.

This chain joins TRBV4-2 and TRBJ1-1, with 9 bases that match TRBD1. V gave up 1 base and J gave up 11 bases; unmatched junction bases: 5. The CDR3 consists of 13 residues. From germline, CDR1 is LGHNA and CDR2 YNFKEQ. The CDR3 region has the DNA TGTGCCAGCAGCCAAGCCAGGGACAGGGACGCTTTCTTT. Residues: CASSQARDRDAFF.